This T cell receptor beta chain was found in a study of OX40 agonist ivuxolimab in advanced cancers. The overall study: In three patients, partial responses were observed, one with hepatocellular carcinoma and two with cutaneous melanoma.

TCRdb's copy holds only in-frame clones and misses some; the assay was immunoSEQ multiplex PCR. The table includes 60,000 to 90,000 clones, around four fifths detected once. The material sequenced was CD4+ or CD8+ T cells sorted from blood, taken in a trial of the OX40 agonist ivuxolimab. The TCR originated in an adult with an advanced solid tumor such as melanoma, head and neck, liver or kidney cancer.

This CDR3 is CASSLRSRDRAYNEQFF. CDR3 DNA sequence: TGTGCCAGCAGCTTAAGAAGTCGGGACAGGGCCTACAATGAGCAGTTCTTC. The chain uses TRBV7-2 and TRBJ2-1; 9 nucleotides line up with TRBD1. This CDR3 spans 17 amino acids. V gave up 2 bases and J gave up 2 bases; unmatched junction bases: 7. The germline V gene has CDR1 SGHTA and CDR2 FQGNSA.